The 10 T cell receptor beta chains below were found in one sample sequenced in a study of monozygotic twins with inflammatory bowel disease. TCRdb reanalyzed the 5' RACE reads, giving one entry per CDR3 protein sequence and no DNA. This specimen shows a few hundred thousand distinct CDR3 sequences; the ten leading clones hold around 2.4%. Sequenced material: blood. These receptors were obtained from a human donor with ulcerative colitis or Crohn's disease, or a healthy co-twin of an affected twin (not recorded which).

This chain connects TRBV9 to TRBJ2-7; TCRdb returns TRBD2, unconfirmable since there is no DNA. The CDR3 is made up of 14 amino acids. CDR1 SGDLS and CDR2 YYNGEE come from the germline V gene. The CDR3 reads CASSPQITSGSQYF. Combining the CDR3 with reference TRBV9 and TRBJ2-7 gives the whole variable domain DSGVTQTPKHLITATGQRVTLRCSPRSGDLSVYWYQQSLDQGLQFLIQYYNGEERAKGNILERFSAQQFPDLHSELNLSSLELGDSALYFCASSPQITSGSQYFGPGTRLTVT.

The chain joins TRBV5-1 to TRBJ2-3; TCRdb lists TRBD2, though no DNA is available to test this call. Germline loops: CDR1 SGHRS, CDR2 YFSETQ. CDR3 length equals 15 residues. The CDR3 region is CASSSWTSGADTQYF. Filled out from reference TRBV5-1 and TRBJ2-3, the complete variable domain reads KAGVTQTPRYLIKTRGQQVTLSCSPISGHRSVSWYQQTPGQGLQFLFEYFSETQRNKGNFPGRFSGRQFSNSRSEMNVSTLELGDSALYLCASSSWTSGADTQYFGPGTRLTVL.

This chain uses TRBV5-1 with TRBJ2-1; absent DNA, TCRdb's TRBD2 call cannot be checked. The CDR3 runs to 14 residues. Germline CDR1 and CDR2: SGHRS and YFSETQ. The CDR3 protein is CASSPGGWADEQFF.

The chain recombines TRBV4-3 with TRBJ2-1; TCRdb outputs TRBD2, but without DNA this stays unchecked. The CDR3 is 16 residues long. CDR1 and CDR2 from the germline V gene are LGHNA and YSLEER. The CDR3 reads CASSFGLAGKNNEQFF.

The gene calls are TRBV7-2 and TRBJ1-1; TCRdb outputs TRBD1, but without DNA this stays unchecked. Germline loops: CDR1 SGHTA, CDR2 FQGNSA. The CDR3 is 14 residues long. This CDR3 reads CASRYLVRGTEAFF. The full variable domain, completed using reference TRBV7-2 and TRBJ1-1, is GAGVSQSPSNKVTEKGKDVELRCDPISGHTALYWYRQSLGQGLEFLIYFQGNSAPDKSGLPSDRFSAERTGGSVSTLTIQRTQQEDSAVYLCASRYLVRGTEAFFGQGTRLTVV.

CDR3 amino acids: CSARDAGFTDTQYF. The chain joins TRBV20-1 to TRBJ2-3. Germline V gene sequence: CDR1 DFQATT, CDR2 SNEGSKA (reference sequence). The CDR3 is 14 residues long.

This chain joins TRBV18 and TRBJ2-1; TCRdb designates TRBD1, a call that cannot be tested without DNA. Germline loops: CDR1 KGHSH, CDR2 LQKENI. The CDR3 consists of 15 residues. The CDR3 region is CATRKGGGLSNEQFF.

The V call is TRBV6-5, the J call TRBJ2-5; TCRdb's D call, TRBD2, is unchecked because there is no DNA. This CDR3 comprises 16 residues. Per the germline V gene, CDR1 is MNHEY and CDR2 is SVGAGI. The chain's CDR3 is CASSYMTSGGQETQYF.

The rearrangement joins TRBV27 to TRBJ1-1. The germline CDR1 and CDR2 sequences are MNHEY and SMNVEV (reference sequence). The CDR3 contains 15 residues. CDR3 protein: CASSSVRTLNTEAFF.

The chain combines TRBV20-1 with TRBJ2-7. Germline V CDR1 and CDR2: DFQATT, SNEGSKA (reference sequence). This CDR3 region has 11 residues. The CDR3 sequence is CCAHSSYEQYF.